This T cell receptor beta chain comes out of a study of long-term antiretroviral therapy in people with HIV. Whole-study results and caveats: Despite increasing after ART, diversity remained lower than that of transplant donor controls.

Trimming took 7 bases from V and 3 from J; bases not matched to a gene: 3. Germline lookup yields CDR1 WNHNN and CDR2 SYGVQD (reference sequence). The CDR3 extends over 13 amino acids. As to this clone: The antigen is undetermined.

Sequencing relied on immunoSEQ assay v3.0, run at survey level. Here immunoSEQ multiplex PCR was the method, and the copy in TCRdb shows in-frame clones only, minus some. The data show roughly 14,000 clones, about three quarters seen once. This specimen was unsorted PBMCs, taken 1.3 years before starting antiretroviral therapy. This sequence joins TRBV10-1 and TRBJ1-2, with TRBD1 identical over 9 bases. The sequence came from a man aged 35 to 55 with HIV. CDR3 residues: CASTDRGYYGYTF. CDR3 DNA sequence: TGCGCCAGCACGGACAGGGGTTACTATGGCTACACCTTC.